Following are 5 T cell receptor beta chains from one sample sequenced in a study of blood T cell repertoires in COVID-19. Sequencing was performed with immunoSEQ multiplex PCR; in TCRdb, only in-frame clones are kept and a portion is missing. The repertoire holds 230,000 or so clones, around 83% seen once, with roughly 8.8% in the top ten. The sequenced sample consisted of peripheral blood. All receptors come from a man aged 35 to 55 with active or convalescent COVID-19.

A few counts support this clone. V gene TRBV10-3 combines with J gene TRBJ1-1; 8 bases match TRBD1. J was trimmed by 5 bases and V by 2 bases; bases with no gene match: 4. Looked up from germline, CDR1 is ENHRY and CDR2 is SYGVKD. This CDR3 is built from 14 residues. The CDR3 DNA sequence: TGTGCCATCAGTGAGCAGGGGGCGAGGACTGAAGCTTTCTTT. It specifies CAISEQGARTEAFF.

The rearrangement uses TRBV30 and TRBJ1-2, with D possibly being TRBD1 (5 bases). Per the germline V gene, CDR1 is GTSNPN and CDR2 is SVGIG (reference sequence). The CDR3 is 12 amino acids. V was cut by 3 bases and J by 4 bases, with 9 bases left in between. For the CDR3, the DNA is TGTGCCTGGAGCCTCGGGGGCTATGGCTACACCTTC. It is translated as CAWSLGGYGYTF.

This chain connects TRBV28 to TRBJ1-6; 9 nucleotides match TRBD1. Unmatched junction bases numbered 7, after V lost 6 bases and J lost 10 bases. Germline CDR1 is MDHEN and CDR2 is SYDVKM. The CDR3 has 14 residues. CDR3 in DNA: TGTGCCAGCAGCGCCGGACAGGGGAACTCACCCCTCCACTTT. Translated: CASSAGQGNSPLHF. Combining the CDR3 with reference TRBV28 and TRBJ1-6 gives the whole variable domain DVKVTQSSRYLVKRTGEKVFLECVQDMDHENMFWYRQDPGLGLRLIYFSYDVKMKEKGDIPEGYSVSREKKERFSLILESASTNQTSMYLCASSAGQGNSPLHFGNGTRLTVT.

CDR3 sequence: CASSHIDRGRDNEQFF. In DNA, the CDR3 is TGCGCCAGCAGCCATATCGACAGGGGTAGGGACAATGAGCAGTTCTTC. This chain uses TRBV4-3 with TRBJ2-1, with 8 nucleotides matching TRBD1. In germline, CDR1 is LGHNA, CDR2 YSLEER. J was trimmed by 5 bases and V by 3 bases; bases with no gene match: 9. The CDR3 has 16 residues.

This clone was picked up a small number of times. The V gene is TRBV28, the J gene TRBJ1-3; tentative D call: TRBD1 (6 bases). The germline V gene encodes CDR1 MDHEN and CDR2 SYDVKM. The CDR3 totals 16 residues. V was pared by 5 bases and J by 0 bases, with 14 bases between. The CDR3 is CASSPTGPVSGNTIYF. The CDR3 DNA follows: TGTGCCAGCAGTCCAACAGGGCCGGTCTCTGGAAACACCATATATTTT. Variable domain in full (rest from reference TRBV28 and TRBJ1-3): DVKVTQSSRYLVKRTGEKVFLECVQDMDHENMFWYRQDPGLGLRLIYFSYDVKMKEKGDIPEGYSVSREKKERFSLILESASTNQTSMYLCASSPTGPVSGNTIYFGEGSWLTVV.